The 20 T cell receptor beta chains presented below share a single source sample, sequenced in a study of CD8 T cells in ankylosing spondylitis. Their antigens remain unidentified. Study observations and caveats: Characteristic of ankylosing spondylitis blood, it appeared, was a TCR beta motif comprising roughly 8 highly homologous variants.

TCRdb ran MiXCR on the 5' RACE reads and lists one entry per CDR3 protein. This sample has 390,000 or so distinct CDR3 sequences, with more than 20% found just once. Material: blood, either unsorted or a sorted T cell fraction (not recorded which). The receptors originated from a male donor with ankylosing spondylitis.

The genes are TRBV29-1 and TRBJ2-3; no firm D call. The CDR3 has 11 amino acids. The V and J ends lost 6 bases and 6 bases respectively, with 10 bases between them. Per the germline V gene, CDR1 is SQVTM and CDR2 is ANQGSEA. The CDR3 DNA reads as TGCAGCGTCCGCAATGCGGATACGCAGTATTTT. Protein sequence: CSVRNADTQYF.

This chain joins TRBV9 and TRBJ2-3, with 9 positions matching TRBD1. Germline V gives CDR1 SGDLS, CDR2 YYNGEE. This CDR3 is 16 amino acids long. Trimming cost V 3 bases and J 5 bases; bases outside gene matches: 10. CDR3 DNA sequence: TGTGCCAGCAGCGCCCGCACAGGGGGCGGGGGAGATACGCAGTATTTT. Amino acids: CASSARTGGGGDTQYF.

In its sample, this clonotype was seen many times. The chain uses TRBV14 and TRBJ1-1; no clear D. The CDR3 loop spans 12 amino acids. The V gene lost 5 bases and the J gene lost 0 bases, with 4 bases spanning the gap. Germline V gives CDR1 SGHDN, CDR2 FVKESK. In nucleotides, the CDR3 is TGTGCCAGCAGCAGAATGAACACTGAAGCTTTCTTT. Amino acid sequence: CASSRMNTEAFF.

The chain employs TRBV24-1 and TRBJ2-2; no clear D gene. The CDR3 sequence is 14 residues long. V was pared by 7 bases and J by 3 bases, with 11 bases between. Germline V gene data show CDR1 as KGHDR and CDR2 as SFDVKD. CDR3 sequence: CATRSPIDTGELFF. The CDR3 coding sequence is TGTGCCACCAGGTCGCCAATCGACACCGGGGAGCTGTTTTTT.

This chain joins TRBV27 and TRBJ1-2, with D possibly being TRBD1 (6 bases). Trimming stripped 6 bases from V and 6 bases from J, with 14 bases between. Germline V lookup: CDR1 MNHEY, CDR2 SMNVEV (reference sequence). The CDR3 is 13 residues long. Here the CDR3 reads CASRNDRPHGYTF. The DNA of the CDR3 is TGTGCCAGCAGAAACGACAGGCCCCATGGCTACACCTTC.

The chain has TRBV6-5 and TRBJ1-2, with a possible D match to TRBD1 (5 bases). The CDR3 is made up of 15 amino acids. Germline-derived CDR1 and CDR2 are MNHEY and SVGAGI. V dropped 0 bases and J dropped 1 base, with 9 bases sitting between them. CDR3 bases: TGTGCCAGCAGTTACTCCTTCGACAGTAACTATGGCTACACCTTC. As protein: CASSYSFDSNYGYTF.

This clonotype was picked up many times. The DNA of the CDR3 is TGTGCCAGCACCGCGGGGGGCAGGGGGAGTAGAGCTTTCTTT. Translation: CASTAGGRGSRAFF. J is TRBJ1-1 and V is TRBV7-9, with 7 bases lining up with TRBD1. The CDR3 is 14 amino acids. Germline loops: CDR1 SEHNR, CDR2 FQNEAQ (reference sequence). The V and J ends lost 7 bases and 10 bases, in that order; junction bases with no gene match: 15. Full variable domain (remainder filled in from reference TRBV7-9 and TRBJ1-1): DTGVSQNPRHKITKRGQNVTFRCDPISEHNRLYWYRQTLGQGPEFLTYFQNEAQLEKSRLLSDRFSAERPKGSFSTLEIQRTEQGDSAMYLCASTAGGRGSRAFFGQGTRLTVV.

This chain uses TRBV11-2 with TRBJ2-2; D is possibly TRBD2 (5 bases). The germline V gene has CDR1 SGHAT and CDR2 FQNNGV. CDR3 size: 15 residues. V shed 7 bases and J shed 1 base, with 13 bases lying between them. The CDR3 loop reads CASTPSTGNTGELFF. The CDR3 DNA follows: TGTGCCAGCACCCCTAGCACGGGGAACACCGGGGAGCTGTTTTTT. Complete variable domain (other parts from reference TRBV11-2 and TRBJ2-2): EAGVAQSPRYKIIEKRQSVAFWCNPISGHATLYWYQQILGQGPKLLIQFQNNGVVDDSQLPKDRFSAERLKGVDSTLKIQPAKLEDSAVYLCASTPSTGNTGELFFGEGSRLTVL.

The chain combines TRBV28 with TRBJ1-5; D unclear. Germline V gene lookup returns CDR1 MDHEN and CDR2 SYDVKM. The CDR3 totals 12 residues. Between the trimmed V and J ends, which lost 5 bases and 8 bases, there was a span of 10 bases. CDR3 in amino acids: CASSPFSEPQHF. The CDR3 coding sequence is TGTGCCAGCAGTCCGTTCAGTGAGCCCCAGCATTTT.

Many counts were recorded for this clonotype. The genes are TRBV5-1 and TRBJ1-3; D is ambiguous. The CDR3 sequence is 14 residues long. Trimming took off 0 bases at V and 4 bases at J, with 8 bases between the two ends. Germline CDR1 reads SGHRS; CDR2 reads YFSETQ. The CDR3 protein is CASSLVTEGNTIYF. The CDR3 DNA is TGCGCCAGCAGCTTGGTTACAGAAGGAAACACCATATATTTT.

This sequence joins TRBV21-1 and TRBJ2-1; the table's D call of TRBD2 was not tested on the DNA. TRBV21-1 is tagged as a pseudogene. This CDR3 has 16 amino acids. Here the CDR3 reads CASSKDPAGGPNEQFF. The DNA of the CDR3 is TGTGCCAGCAGCAAAGATCCAGCGGGAGGGCCTAATGAGCAGTTCTTC.

This clonotype was found a few times. The chain links TRBV21-1 to TRBJ2-1; the table calls TRBD1, which could not be checked here. TRBV21-1 is classified as a pseudogene. The length of the CDR3 is 18 residues. CDR3 in amino acids: CASSKAPRDRGSDNEQFF. The CDR3 DNA is TGTGCCAGCAGCAAAGCTCCCCGGGACAGGGGGTCTGATAATGAGCAGTTCTTC.

This clonotype was found a few times. This chain joins TRBV20-1 and TRBJ1-1; D is uncertain. The CDR3 extends over 13 amino acids. Germline V lookup: CDR1 DFQATT, CDR2 SNEGSKA (reference sequence). Trimming left V 5 bases short and J 0 bases short, with 10 bases between. The chain's CDR3 is CSALTGVNTEAFF. The CDR3 bases are TGCAGTGCTCTCACGGGAGTGAACACTGAAGCTTTCTTT.

The V and J genes are TRBV28 and TRBJ2-6; unclear D gene. Per the germline V gene, CDR1 is MDHEN and CDR2 is SYDVKM. V was pared by 3 bases and J by 1 base, with 16 bases between. This CDR3 contains 18 residues. The CDR3, as DNA: TGTGCCAGCAGTTTTAGGGTAGAATCCCTTTCTGGGGCCAACGTCCTGACTTTC. This sequence encodes CASSFRVESLSGANVLTF.

The genes are TRBV2 and TRBJ2-6; 8 positions agree with TRBD1. This CDR3 region has 15 residues. Germline lookup yields CDR1 SNHLY and CDR2 FYNNEI. V shed 4 bases and J 2 bases; nucleotides not matched to a gene: 1. The CDR3 spells CASSADRAGANVLTF. The CDR3 coding sequence is TGTGCCAGCAGTGCGGACAGGGCTGGGGCCAACGTCCTGACTTTC.

V is TRBV7-2 and J is TRBJ1-4; D not certain. This CDR3 has 15 residues. Trimming stripped 2 bases from V and 7 bases from J, with 14 bases between. Germline V gives CDR1 SGHTA, CDR2 FQGNSA. The CDR3 region is CASSLRGVGGEKLFF. For the CDR3, the DNA is TGTGCCAGCAGCTTACGCGGCGTCGGCGGTGAAAAACTGTTTTTT.

The chain recombines TRBV7-2 with TRBJ2-7; 8 bases match TRBD2. V shed 4 bases, J shed 5 bases, and the junction held 10 bases outside the gene matches. CDR1 is SGHTA and CDR2 is FQGNSA in the germline V gene. This CDR3 region has 15 residues. Here the CDR3 DNA reads TGTGCCAGCAGCTCCGACGGGAGGGTGGGCGACGAGCAGTACTTC. Translated, it gives CASSSDGRVGDEQYF.

This clonotype turned up a few times. The rearrangement uses TRBV4-2 and TRBJ1-5; weak D call: TRBD1 (5 bases). This CDR3 has 16 amino acids. Germline V gene sequence: CDR1 LGHNA, CDR2 YNFKEQ. The V end was cut by 1 base, the J end by 3 bases, with 13 bases between. As DNA, the CDR3 is TGTGCCAGCAGCCAAGGAGGCGGGACCGACAATCAGCCCCAGCATTTT. Translation gives CASSQGGGTDNQPQHF.

The chain joins TRBV2 to TRBJ2-5; 10 nucleotides line up with TRBD2. J lost 5 bases, V lost 7 bases, and 10 bases had no gene match. The V gene's germline CDR1 is SNHLY and CDR2 FYNNEI. The CDR3 consists of 15 residues. The CDR3 bases are TGTGCCAGCACCCTCCTAGCGGGAGTAAGGGAGACCCAGTACTTC. Its translation is CASTLLAGVRETQYF.

This clonotype was seen more than once but under ten times. This chain connects TRBV29-1 to TRBJ2-3, with 11 bases identical to TRBD1. This CDR3 contains 14 residues. Germline lookup yields CDR1 SQVTM and CDR2 ANQGSEA. The V segment lost 4 bases and the J segment 5 bases; nucleotides outside the gene matches: 5. DNA for the CDR3: TGCAGCGTTGTTCGGACAGGGGGCCGAGATACGCAGTATTTT. Protein product: CSVVRTGGRDTQYF.